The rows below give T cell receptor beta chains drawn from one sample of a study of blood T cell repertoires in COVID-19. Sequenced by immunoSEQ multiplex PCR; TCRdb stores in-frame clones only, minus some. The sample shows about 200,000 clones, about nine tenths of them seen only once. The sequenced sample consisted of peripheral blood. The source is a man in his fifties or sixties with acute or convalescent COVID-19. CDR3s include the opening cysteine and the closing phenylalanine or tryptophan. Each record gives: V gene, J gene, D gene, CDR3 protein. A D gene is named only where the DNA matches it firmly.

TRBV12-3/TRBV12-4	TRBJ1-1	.	CASSRQRGRAFF
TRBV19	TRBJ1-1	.	CASSLGMNTEAFF
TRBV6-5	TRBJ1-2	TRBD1	CASTPTGRYGYTF
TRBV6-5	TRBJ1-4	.	CASRLRGDGEKLFF
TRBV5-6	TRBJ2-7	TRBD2	CASSLRGVGYEQYF
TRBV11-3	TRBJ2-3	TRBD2	CASSRTSGGTDTQYF
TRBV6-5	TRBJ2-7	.	CASFDKARNYEQYF
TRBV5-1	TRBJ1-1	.	CASSLGDTGRNTEAFF
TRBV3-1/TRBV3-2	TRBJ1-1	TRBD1	CASSQGRTGLMIMNTEAFF
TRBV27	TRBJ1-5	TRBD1	CASSSYRGGQPQHF
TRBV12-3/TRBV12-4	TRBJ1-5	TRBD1	CASNRGNQPQHF
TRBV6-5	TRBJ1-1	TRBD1	CASSYEDREAFF
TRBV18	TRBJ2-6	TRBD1	CASSLFRDRGSSGANVLTF
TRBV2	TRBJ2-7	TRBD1	CASREQGGYEQYF
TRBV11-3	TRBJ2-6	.	CASSPRTAGANVLTF
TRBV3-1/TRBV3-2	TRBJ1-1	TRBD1	CASRPGQGMNTEAFF
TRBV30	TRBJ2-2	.	CAWSVGTLITGELFF
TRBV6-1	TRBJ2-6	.	CASSDSSSGANVLTF
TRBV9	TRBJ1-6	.	CASSAIGAGLHF
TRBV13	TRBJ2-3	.	CASSSPGADTQYF
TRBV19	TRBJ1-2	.	CATLEDSHYGYTF
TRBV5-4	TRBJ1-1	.	CASSFPTAEAFF
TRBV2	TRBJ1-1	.	CASSDPGTEAFF
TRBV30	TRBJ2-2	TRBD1	CAWNPTGRANTGELFF
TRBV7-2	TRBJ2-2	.	CASSPRSSGAGELFF
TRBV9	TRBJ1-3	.	CASSFRGAWGDTIYF
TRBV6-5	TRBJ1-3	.	CASRPTPIAGNTIYF
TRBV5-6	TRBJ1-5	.	CASSLFSTVNQPQHF
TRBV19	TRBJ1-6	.	CASSGRTNSPLHF
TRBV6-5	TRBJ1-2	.	CASSFTGPSNYGYTF
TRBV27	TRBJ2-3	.	CASSLVRGTDTQYF
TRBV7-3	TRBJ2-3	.	CASSYTGSDTQYF
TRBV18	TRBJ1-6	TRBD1	CASSPRQGANSPLHF
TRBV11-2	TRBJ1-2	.	CASSPPTGYGYTF
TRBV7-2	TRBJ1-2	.	CASSLKPSGGFGYTF
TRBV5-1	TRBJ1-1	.	CASSSKTVPGVMNTEAFF
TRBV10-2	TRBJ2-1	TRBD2	CASISGLAGSNEQFF